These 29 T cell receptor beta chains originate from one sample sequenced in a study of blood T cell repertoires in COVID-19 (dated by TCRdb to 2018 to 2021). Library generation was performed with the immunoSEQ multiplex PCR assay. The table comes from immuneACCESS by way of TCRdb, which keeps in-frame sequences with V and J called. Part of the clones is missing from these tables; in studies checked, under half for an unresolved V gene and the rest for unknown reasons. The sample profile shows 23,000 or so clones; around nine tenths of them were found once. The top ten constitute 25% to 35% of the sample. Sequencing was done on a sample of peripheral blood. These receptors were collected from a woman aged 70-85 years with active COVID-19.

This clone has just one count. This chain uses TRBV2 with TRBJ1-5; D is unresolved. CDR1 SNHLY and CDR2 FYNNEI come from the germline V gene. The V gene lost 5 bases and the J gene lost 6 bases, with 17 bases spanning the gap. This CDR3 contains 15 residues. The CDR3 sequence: CASSPNAPRGQPQHF. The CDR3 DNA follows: TGTGCCAGCAGTCCCAATGCCCCCAGAGGTCAGCCCCAGCATTTT. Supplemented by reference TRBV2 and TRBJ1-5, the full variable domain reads EPEVTQTPSHQVTQMGQEVILRCVPISNHLYFYWYRQILGQKVEFLVSFYNNEISEKSEIFDDQFSVERPDGSNFTLKIRSTKLEDSAMYFCASSPNAPRGQPQHFGDGTRLSIL.

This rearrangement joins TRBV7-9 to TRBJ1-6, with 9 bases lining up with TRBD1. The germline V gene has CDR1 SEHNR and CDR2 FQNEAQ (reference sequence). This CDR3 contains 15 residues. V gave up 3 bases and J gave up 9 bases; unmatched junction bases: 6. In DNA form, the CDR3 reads TGTGCCAGCAGCTTTGACAGGGGGTCGGGTTCACCCCTCCACTTT. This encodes CASSFDRGSGSPLHF.

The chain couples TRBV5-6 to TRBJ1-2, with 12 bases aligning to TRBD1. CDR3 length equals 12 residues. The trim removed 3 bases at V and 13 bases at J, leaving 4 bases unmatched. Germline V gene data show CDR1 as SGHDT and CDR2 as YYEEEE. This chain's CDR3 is CASSWDRGLVTF. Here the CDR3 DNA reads TGTGCCAGCAGCTGGGACAGGGGGCTTGTCACCTTC.

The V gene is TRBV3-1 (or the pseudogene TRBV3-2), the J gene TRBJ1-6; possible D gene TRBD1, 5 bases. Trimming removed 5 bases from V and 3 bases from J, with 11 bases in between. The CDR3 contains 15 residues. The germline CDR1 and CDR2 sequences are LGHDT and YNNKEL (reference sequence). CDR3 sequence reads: CASSYRQSYNSPLHF. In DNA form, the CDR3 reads TGTGCCAGCAGCTACCGACAGAGCTATAATTCACCCCTCCACTTT.

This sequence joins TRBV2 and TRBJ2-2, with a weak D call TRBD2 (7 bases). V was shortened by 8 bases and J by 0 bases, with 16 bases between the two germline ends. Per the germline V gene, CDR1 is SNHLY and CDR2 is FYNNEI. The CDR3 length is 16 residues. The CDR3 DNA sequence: TGTGCCAGCCGGCGGGGGCAGATCTCGAACACCGGGGAGCTGTTTTTT. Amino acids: CASRRGQISNTGELFF.

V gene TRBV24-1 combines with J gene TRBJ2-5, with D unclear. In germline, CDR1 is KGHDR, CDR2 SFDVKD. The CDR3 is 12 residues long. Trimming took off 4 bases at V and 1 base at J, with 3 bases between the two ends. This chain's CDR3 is CATSDLQETQYF. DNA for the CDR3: TGTGCCACCAGTGACCTCCAAGAGACCCAGTACTTC.

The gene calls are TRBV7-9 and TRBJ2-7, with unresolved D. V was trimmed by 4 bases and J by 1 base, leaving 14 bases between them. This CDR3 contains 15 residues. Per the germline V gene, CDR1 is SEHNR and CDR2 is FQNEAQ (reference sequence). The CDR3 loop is CASSSARIRSYEQYF. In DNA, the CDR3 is TGTGCCAGCAGCTCGGCCAGGATACGTTCCTACGAGCAGTACTTC.

This chain's CDR3 is CASSLAPGQGALYGYTF. As DNA, the CDR3 is TGTGCCAGCAGCTTAGCTCCGGGACAGGGGGCTTTGTATGGCTACACCTTC. This chain connects TRBV7-8 to TRBJ1-2, with 12 bases lining up with TRBD1. The V segment lost 0 bases and the J segment 5 bases; nucleotides outside the gene matches: 7. Germline values: CDR1 SGHVS, CDR2 FQNEAQ. The CDR3 is made up of 17 amino acids. Variable domain in full (rest from reference TRBV7-8 and TRBJ1-2): GAGVSQSPRYKVAKRGQDVALRCDPISGHVSLFWYQQALGQGPEFLTYFQNEAQLDKSGLPSDRFFAERPEGSVSTLKIQRTQQEDSAVYLCASSLAPGQGALYGYTFGSGTRLTVV.

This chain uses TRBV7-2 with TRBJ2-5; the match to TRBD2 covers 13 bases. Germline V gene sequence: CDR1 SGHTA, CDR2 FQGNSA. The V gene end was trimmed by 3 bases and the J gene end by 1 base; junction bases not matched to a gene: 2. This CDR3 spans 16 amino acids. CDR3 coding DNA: TGTGCCAGCAGCTTGACTAGCGGGGGGCTCCAAGAGACCCAGTACTTC. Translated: CASSLTSGGLQETQYF.

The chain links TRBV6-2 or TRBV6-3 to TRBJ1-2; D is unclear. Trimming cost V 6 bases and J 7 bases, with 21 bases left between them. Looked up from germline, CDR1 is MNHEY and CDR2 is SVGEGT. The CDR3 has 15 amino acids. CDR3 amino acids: CASSPNVLPILGYTF. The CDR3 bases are TGTGCCAGCAGCCCCAATGTCCTACCTATTCTTGGCTACACCTTC.

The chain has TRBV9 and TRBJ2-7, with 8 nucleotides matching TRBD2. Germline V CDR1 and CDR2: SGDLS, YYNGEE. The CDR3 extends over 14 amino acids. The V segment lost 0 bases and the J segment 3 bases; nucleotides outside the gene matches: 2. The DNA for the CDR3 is TGTGCCAGCAGCGTAGATAGCGGGGTCTACGAGCAGTACTTC. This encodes CASSVDSGVYEQYF.

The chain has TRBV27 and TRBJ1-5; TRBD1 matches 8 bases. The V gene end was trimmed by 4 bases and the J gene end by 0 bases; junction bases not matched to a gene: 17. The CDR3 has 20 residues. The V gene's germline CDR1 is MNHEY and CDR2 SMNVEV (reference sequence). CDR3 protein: CASSSDGQGRPLYSNQPQHF. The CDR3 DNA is TGTGCCAGCAGTTCAGACGGACAGGGAAGGCCCCTATATAGCAATCAGCCCCAGCATTTT.

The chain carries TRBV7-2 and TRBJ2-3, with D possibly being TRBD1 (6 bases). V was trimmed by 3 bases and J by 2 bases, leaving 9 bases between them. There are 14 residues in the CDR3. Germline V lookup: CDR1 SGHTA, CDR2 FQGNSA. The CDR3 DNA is TGTGCCAGCAGCTTGGGGGCCCACACAGATACGCAGTATTTT. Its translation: CASSLGAHTDTQYF.

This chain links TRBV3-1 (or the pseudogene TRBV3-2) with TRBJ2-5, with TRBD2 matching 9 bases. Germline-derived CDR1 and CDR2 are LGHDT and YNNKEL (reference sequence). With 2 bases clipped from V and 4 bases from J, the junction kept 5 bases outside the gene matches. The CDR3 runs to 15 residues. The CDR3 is CASSQMISGGETQYF. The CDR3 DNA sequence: TGTGCCAGCAGCCAAATGATTAGCGGGGGAGAGACCCAGTACTTC.

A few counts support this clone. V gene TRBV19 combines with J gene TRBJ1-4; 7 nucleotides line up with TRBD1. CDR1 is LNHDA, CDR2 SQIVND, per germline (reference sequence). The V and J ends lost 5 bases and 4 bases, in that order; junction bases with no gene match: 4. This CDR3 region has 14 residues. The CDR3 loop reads CASSADRVNEKLFF. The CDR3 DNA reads TGTGCCAGTAGTGCCGACAGGGTTAATGAAAAACTGTTTTTT.

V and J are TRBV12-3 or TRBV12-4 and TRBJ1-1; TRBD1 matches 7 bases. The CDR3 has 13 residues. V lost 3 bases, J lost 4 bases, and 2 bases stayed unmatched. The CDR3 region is CASSFAGGTEAFF. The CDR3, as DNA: TGTGCCAGCAGTTTCGCAGGGGGCACTGAAGCTTTCTTT.

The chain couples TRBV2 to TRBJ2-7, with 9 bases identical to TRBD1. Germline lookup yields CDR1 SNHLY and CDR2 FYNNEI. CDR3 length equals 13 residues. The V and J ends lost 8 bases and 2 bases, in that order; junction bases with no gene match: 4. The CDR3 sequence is CASHRGLTYEQYF. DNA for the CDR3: TGTGCCAGCCACAGGGGGCTAACCTACGAGCAGTACTTC.

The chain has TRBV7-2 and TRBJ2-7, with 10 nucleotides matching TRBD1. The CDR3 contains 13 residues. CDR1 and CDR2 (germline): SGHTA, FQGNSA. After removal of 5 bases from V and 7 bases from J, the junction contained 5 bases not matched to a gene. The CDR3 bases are TGTGCCAGCAGCGTAGGACAGGGGGGTGAGCAGTACTTC. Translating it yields CASSVGQGGEQYF.

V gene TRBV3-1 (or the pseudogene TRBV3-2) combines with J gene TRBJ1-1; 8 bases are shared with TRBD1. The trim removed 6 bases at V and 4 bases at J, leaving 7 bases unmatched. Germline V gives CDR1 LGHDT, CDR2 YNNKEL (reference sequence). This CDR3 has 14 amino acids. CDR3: CASRHRGESTEAFF. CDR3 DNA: TGTGCCAGCAGACACAGGGGGGAGAGCACTGAAGCTTTCTTT.

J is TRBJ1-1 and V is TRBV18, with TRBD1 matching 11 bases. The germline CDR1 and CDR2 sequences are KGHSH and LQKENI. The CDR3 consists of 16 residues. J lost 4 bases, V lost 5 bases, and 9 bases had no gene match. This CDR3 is CASSDGTGGTATEAFF. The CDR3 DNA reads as TGTGCCAGCTCAGATGGGACAGGGGGGACGGCCACTGAAGCTTTCTTT.

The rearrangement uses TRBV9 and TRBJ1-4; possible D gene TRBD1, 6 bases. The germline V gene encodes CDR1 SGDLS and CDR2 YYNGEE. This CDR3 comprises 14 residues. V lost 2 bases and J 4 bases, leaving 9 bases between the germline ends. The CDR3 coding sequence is TGTGCCAGCAGCGTTACAGGGTATAATGAAAAACTGTTTTTT. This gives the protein CASSVTGYNEKLFF.

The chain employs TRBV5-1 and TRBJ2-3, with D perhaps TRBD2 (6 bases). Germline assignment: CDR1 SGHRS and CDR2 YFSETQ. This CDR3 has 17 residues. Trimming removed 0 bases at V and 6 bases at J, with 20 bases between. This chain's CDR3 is CASSLATSRGGRDTQYF. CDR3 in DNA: TGCGCCAGCAGCTTGGCCACGTCGCGGGGTGGCCGGGATACGCAGTATTTT. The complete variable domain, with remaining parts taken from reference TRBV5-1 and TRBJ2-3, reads KAGVTQTPRYLIKTRGQQVTLSCSPISGHRSVSWYQQTPGQGLQFLFEYFSETQRNKGNFPGRFSGRQFSNSRSEMNVSTLELGDSALYLCASSLATSRGGRDTQYFGPGTRLTVL.

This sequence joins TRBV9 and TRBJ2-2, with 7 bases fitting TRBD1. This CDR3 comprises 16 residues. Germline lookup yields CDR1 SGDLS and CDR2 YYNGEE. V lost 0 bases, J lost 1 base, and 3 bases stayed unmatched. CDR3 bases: TGTGCCAGCAGCGTAGAACAGGGGCTGAACACCGGGGAGCTGTTTTTT. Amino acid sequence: CASSVEQGLNTGELFF.

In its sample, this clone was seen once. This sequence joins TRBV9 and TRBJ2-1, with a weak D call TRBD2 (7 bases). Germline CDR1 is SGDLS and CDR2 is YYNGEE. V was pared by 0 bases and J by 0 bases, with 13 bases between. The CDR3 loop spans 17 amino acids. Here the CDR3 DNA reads TGTGCCAGCAGCGTAGTGGCCGGGGGGCTCTCCTACAATGAGCAGTTCTTC. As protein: CASSVVAGGLSYNEQFF.

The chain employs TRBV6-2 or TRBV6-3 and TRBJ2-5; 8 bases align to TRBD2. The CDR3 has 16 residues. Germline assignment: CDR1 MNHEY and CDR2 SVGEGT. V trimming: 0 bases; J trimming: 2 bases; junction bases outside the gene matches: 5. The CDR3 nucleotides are TGTGCCAGCAGTTACTCGGGGCGGGGGGTACAAGAGACCCAGTACTTC. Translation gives CASSYSGRGVQETQYF.

Here the CDR3 reads CASSSVGQGWNEQYF. The CDR3 DNA reads TGTGCCAGCAGTTCGGTCGGACAGGGTTGGAACGAGCAGTACTTC. The chain employs TRBV6-2 or TRBV6-3 and TRBJ2-7, with TRBD1 matching 8 bases. This CDR3 contains 15 residues. Germline lookup yields CDR1 MNHEY and CDR2 SVGEGT. V lost 4 bases to trimming and J lost 5 bases; unmatched junction nucleotides: 10.

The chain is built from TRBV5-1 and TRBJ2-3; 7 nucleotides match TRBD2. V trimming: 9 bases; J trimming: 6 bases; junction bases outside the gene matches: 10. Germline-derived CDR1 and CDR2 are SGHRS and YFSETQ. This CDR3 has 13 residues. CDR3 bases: TGCGCCACCCAGTTTGGGGGGGAGGATACGCAGTATTTT. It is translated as CATQFGGEDTQYF.

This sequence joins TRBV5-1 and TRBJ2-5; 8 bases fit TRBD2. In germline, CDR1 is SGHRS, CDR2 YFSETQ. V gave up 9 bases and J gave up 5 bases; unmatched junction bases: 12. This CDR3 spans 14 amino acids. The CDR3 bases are TGCGCCACCTCGGCCGGGGGGGCTGGGGAGACCCAGTACTTC. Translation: CATSAGGAGETQYF.

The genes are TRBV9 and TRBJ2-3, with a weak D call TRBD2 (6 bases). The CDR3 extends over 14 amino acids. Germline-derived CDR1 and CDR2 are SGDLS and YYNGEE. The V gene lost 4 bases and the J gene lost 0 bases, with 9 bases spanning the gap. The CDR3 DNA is TGTGCCAGCAGCCCCGGGGGTAGCACAGATACGCAGTATTTT. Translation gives CASSPGGSTDTQYF.